The 32 T cell receptor beta chains given below trace back to one sample, sequenced in a study of cytomegalovirus exposure and HLA in healthy donors. Vbeta (60) and Jbeta (13) primers were used in the PCR. Produced via immunoSEQ multiplex PCR; TCRdb's table is partial and in-frame only. The repertoire includes about 69,000 clones, 68% of them detected once, and approximately 10% sits in the top ten. The sequencing sample was made of PBMCs. The receptor source for this set is a woman between 25 and 40 years old in good health and CMV-seronegative.

The chain combines TRBV19 with TRBJ2-3; TRBD2 is a possible D gene (7 bases). The CDR3 loop spans 15 amino acids. Deletions cut 6 bases from V and 3 bases from J, with 16 bases between. CDR1 is LNHDA, CDR2 SQIVND, per germline (reference sequence). The CDR3 sequence: CASRSNGGTTDTQYF. DNA for the CDR3: TGTGCCAGTAGAAGTAACGGGGGGACAACAGATACGCAGTATTTT.

This clone was seen only a few times. J is TRBJ1-2 and V is TRBV2; 9 nucleotides line up with TRBD1. The CDR3 sequence is 14 residues long. CDR1 is SNHLY and CDR2 is FYNNEI in the germline V gene. V lost 1 base to trimming and J lost 5 bases; unmatched junction nucleotides: 2. CDR3 region: CASSEEGQGYGYTF. The CDR3 nucleotides read TGTGCCAGCAGTGAAGAGGGACAGGGTTATGGCTACACCTTC. The variable domain in full, with the rest retrieved from reference TRBV2 and TRBJ1-2, is EPEVTQTPSHQVTQMGQEVILRCVPISNHLYFYWYRQILGQKVEFLVSFYNNEISEKSEIFDDQFSVERPDGSNFTLKIRSTKLEDSAMYFCASSEEGQGYGYTFGSGTRLTVV.

The rearrangement uses TRBV7-2 and TRBJ2-1; 7 nucleotides agree with TRBD2. In germline, CDR1 is SGHTA, CDR2 FQGNSA. Trimming took 5 bases from V and 7 from J; bases not matched to a gene: 14. The CDR3 sequence is 16 residues long. CDR3 DNA sequence: TGTGCCAGCAGCGTTGGAGCGCGGGGGTCTGCAAATGAGCAGTTCTTC. It is translated as CASSVGARGSANEQFF. Full variable domain (missing parts from reference TRBV7-2 and TRBJ2-1): GAGVSQSPSNKVTEKGKDVELRCDPISGHTALYWYRQSLGQGLEFLIYFQGNSAPDKSGLPSDRFSAERTGGSVSTLTIQRTQQEDSAVYLCASSVGARGSANEQFFGPGTRLTVL.

The rearrangement uses TRBV9 and TRBJ2-4, with 9 bases that match TRBD1. Germline assignment: CDR1 SGDLS and CDR2 YYNGEE. J lost 8 bases, V lost 2 bases, and 8 bases had no gene match. This CDR3 has 15 amino acids. CDR3 sequence: CASSVLGQGFDIQYF. The CDR3 DNA reads as TGTGCCAGCAGCGTCTTGGGACAGGGTTTCGACATTCAGTACTTC. Complete variable domain (other parts from reference TRBV9 and TRBJ2-4): DSGVTQTPKHLITATGQRVTLRCSPRSGDLSVYWYQQSLDQGLQFLIQYYNGEERAKGNILERFSAQQFPDLHSELNLSSLELGDSALYFCASSVLGQGFDIQYFGAGTRLSVL.

This clone occurred a few times. This chain uses TRBV5-4 with TRBJ2-7; D uncertain. The CDR3 has 12 residues. With 8 bases removed from V and 2 bases from J, the gap between germline ends came to 11 bases. Germline V gene lookup returns CDR1 SGHNT and CDR2 YYREEE (reference sequence). The CDR3 DNA follows: TGTGCCAGTGGCTTCAGTCCCTACGAGCAGTACTTC. Amino acid sequence: CASGFSPYEQYF.

J is TRBJ2-7 and V is TRBV4-3; 8 bases align to TRBD1. The CDR3 is made up of 18 amino acids. V dropped 0 bases and J dropped 2; count of bases not matched to a gene: 12. Germline V gene data show CDR1 as LGHNA and CDR2 as YSLEER. CDR3 sequence (DNA): TGCGCCAGCAGCCAAGATATACTTCGGACAGGGCTACCCTACGAGCAGTACTTC. As protein: CASSQDILRTGLPYEQYF.

The gene calls are TRBV4-3 and TRBJ2-7; 10 nucleotides align to TRBD1. Germline values: CDR1 LGHNA, CDR2 YSLEER. Trimming at V came to 3 bases and at J to 4 bases, leaving 9 bases not matched to a gene. The CDR3 length is 16 residues. For the CDR3, the DNA is TGCGCCAGCAGCCACTCCGGGACAGGGGAACAATACGAGCAGTACTTC. This encodes CASSHSGTGEQYEQYF.

The CDR3 is CASSLRAGGPTGELFF. In DNA form, the CDR3 reads TGTGCCAGCAGTTTACGAGCGGGGGGGCCGACCGGGGAGCTGTTTTTT. The chain has TRBV27 and TRBJ2-2; 10 bases are a match to TRBD2. J was trimmed by 5 bases and V by 2 bases; bases with no gene match: 5. Germline V gives CDR1 MNHEY, CDR2 SMNVEV (reference sequence). The CDR3 is 16 residues long.

This clone has just one count. The V gene is TRBV4-3, the J gene TRBJ1-1; D ambiguous. Deletions cut 6 bases from V and 5 bases from J, with 13 bases between. The germline V gene encodes CDR1 LGHNA and CDR2 YSLEER. The CDR3 has 13 amino acids. Here the CDR3 reads CASSPPGGTEAFF. The CDR3 DNA follows: TGCGCCAGCAGTCCCCCGGGTGGGACTGAAGCTTTCTTT.

This clone was observed once. The V call is TRBV7-2, the J call TRBJ1-1; no reliable D call. This CDR3 contains 12 residues. Germline lookup yields CDR1 SGHTA and CDR2 FQGNSA. Trimming cost V 3 bases and J 5 bases, with 7 bases left between them. This CDR3 reads CASSFSYTEAFF. In DNA form, the CDR3 reads TGTGCCAGCAGCTTTTCTTATACTGAAGCTTTCTTT.

This clone was detected only a few times. This chain connects TRBV2 to TRBJ1-1, with a weak D call TRBD1 (6 bases). The germline gives CDR1 SNHLY, CDR2 FYNNEI. Trimming shortened V by 6 bases and J by 4 bases, and 15 bases separated the two germline ends. The CDR3 is 14 amino acids. The CDR3 DNA follows: TGTGCCAGCAGCCTAACAGGGACGGCCACTGAAGCTTTCTTT. Translation gives CASSLTGTATEAFF.

This chain uses TRBV6-1 with TRBJ2-7, with TRBD1 matching 8 bases. Germline CDR1 and CDR2: MNHNS and SASEGT. The CDR3 is made up of 15 amino acids. Trimming removed 6 bases from V and 5 bases from J; junction bases left unmatched: 12. The CDR3 region has the DNA TGTGCCAGCAGCCTCCCCGCAGGGGGCTTAAACGAGCAGTACTTC. Protein: CASSLPAGGLNEQYF.

The chain employs TRBV28 and TRBJ2-1; 7 bases agree with TRBD1. J was trimmed by 6 bases and V by 2 bases; bases with no gene match: 13. Germline V gives CDR1 MDHEN, CDR2 SYDVKM. The CDR3 spans 17 residues. The CDR3 sequence: CASSLPAGRGLSNEQFF. In DNA form, the CDR3 reads TGTGCCAGCAGTTTACCCGCCGGAAGGGGGCTGAGCAATGAGCAGTTCTTC.

The chain uses TRBV29-1 and TRBJ2-7; 10 bases are shared with TRBD2. CDR3 length equals 12 residues. Trimming cost V 4 bases and J 7 bases; bases outside gene matches: 4. Looked up from germline, CDR1 is SQVTM and CDR2 is ANQGSEA. CDR3 loop: CSVGTSGLEQYF. The CDR3 DNA reads TGCAGCGTTGGGACTAGCGGTCTGGAGCAGTACTTC.

The chain couples TRBV18 to TRBJ2-5, with D possibly being TRBD2 (5 bases). The CDR3 spans 13 residues. Germline CDR1 and CDR2: KGHSH and LQKENI. Trimming shortened V by 3 bases and J by 9 bases, and 14 bases separated the two germline ends. CDR3 sequence: CASSPSLPGSQYF. CDR3 in DNA: TGTGCCAGCTCACCCTCTCTGCCGGGGTCCCAGTACTTC.

This clone is a singleton in its sample. The rearrangement joins TRBV7-9 to TRBJ1-2; D remains unclear. In germline, CDR1 is SEHNR, CDR2 FQNEAQ (reference sequence). Trimming left V 3 bases short and J 6 bases short, with 14 bases between. CDR3 length equals 14 residues. CDR3 amino acids: CASSFGGREDGYTF. The CDR3 region has the DNA TGTGCCAGCAGCTTCGGCGGACGGGAAGATGGCTACACCTTC. The entire variable domain, with the rest obtained from reference TRBV7-9 and TRBJ1-2, is as follows: DTGVSQNPRHKITKRGQNVTFRCDPISEHNRLYWYRQTLGQGPEFLTYFQNEAQLEKSRLLSDRFSAERPKGSFSTLEIQRTEQGDSAMYLCASSFGGREDGYTFGSGTRLTVV.

This clone has more than one count but fewer than ten. The rearrangement joins TRBV5-5 to TRBJ1-1; D gene uncertain. The V end lost 0 bases, the J end lost 11 bases, and 14 bases lay between the germline ends. Germline lookup yields CDR1 SGHKS and CDR2 YYEKEE (reference sequence). The CDR3 length is 13 residues. CDR3 sequence reads: CASSLEDEREAFF. The CDR3, as DNA: TGTGCCAGCAGCTTGGAAGATGAGAGGGAGGCTTTCTTT.

This sequence joins TRBV27 and TRBJ2-1, with 10 bases matching TRBD2. CDR3 size: 16 residues. Germline CDR1 is MNHEY and CDR2 is SMNVEV (reference sequence). Unmatched junction bases numbered 11, after V lost 10 bases and J lost 2 bases. CDR3 bases: TGTGCCACCGTTAGCGGGGGGTTCTCCCCCTACAATGAGCAGTTCTTC. The encoded protein is CATVSGGFSPYNEQFF.

The V gene is TRBV5-1, the J gene TRBJ1-4; TRBD1 is a possible D gene (6 bases). This CDR3 has 19 residues. Per germline, CDR1 SGHRS and CDR2 YFSETQ. Trimming left V 3 bases short and J 7 bases short, with 28 bases between. The CDR3 DNA reads TGCGCCAGCAGCTCCAGGACAGAGTTTAGATCCTGGAATGGTGAAAAACTGTTTTTT. It encodes CASSSRTEFRSWNGEKLFF.

V is TRBV28 and J is TRBJ2-5, with D perhaps matching TRBD1 (6 bases). This CDR3 has 15 amino acids. V was trimmed by 2 bases and J by 2 bases, leaving 12 bases between them. The germline gives CDR1 MDHEN, CDR2 SYDVKM. The CDR3 nucleotides are TGTGCCAGCAGTTTACAAAGACAGGTACAAGAGACCCAGTACTTC. Protein sequence: CASSLQRQVQETQYF.

The rearrangement uses TRBV28 and TRBJ2-3, with 11 positions matching TRBD1. Germline-derived CDR1 and CDR2 are MDHEN and SYDVKM. The CDR3 runs to 15 residues. Trimming cost V 5 bases and J 4 bases; bases outside gene matches: 5. The CDR3 reads CASSTGGQGADTQYF. The CDR3, as DNA: TGTGCCAGCAGTACAGGGGGACAGGGGGCAGATACGCAGTATTTT.

This chain links TRBV15 with TRBJ1-2; D is uncertain. Germline V lookup: CDR1 LNHNV, CDR2 YYDKDF (reference sequence). V gave up 5 bases and J gave up 8 bases, with 15 bases separating them. The CDR3 is 13 residues long. CDR3 protein: CATSPPLQWGYTF. As DNA, the CDR3 is TGTGCCACCAGCCCACCGCTTCAGTGGGGCTACACCTTC.

V is TRBV6-4 and J is TRBJ2-2, with D tentatively TRBD1 (5 bases). Germline-derived CDR1 and CDR2 are MRHNA and SNTAGT. The CDR3 is made up of 13 amino acids. V was cut by 3 bases and J by 4 bases, with 6 bases left in between. CDR3 loop: CASSEQGTGELFF. CDR3 DNA: TGTGCCAGCAGTGAGCAGGGCACCGGGGAGCTGTTTTTT.

The J gene is TRBJ2-7, the V gene TRBV13; 8 bases are shared with TRBD1. CDR1 is PRHDT and CDR2 is FYEKMQ in the germline V gene (reference sequence). CDR3 length: 15 residues. V shed 5 bases and J 6 bases; nucleotides not matched to a gene: 12. CDR3 sequence: CASSPGQGYSSEQYF. The CDR3 region has the DNA TGTGCCAGCAGCCCAGGACAGGGCTACTCTTCCGAGCAGTACTTC. The variable domain in full, completed from reference TRBV13 and TRBJ2-7, reads AAGVIQSPRHLIKEKRETATLKCYPIPRHDTVYWYQQGPGQDPQFLISFYEKMQSDKGSIPDRFSAQQFSDYHSELNMSSLELGDSALYFCASSPGQGYSSEQYFGPGTRLTVT.

V and J are TRBV5-1 and TRBJ2-5; D unresolved. Germline loops: CDR1 SGHRS, CDR2 YFSETQ. The CDR3 spans 13 residues. The V end was cut by 0 bases, the J end by 2 bases, with 5 bases between. Here the CDR3 reads CASSLGGQETQYF. The CDR3 coding sequence is TGCGCCAGCAGCTTGGGCGGACAAGAGACCCAGTACTTC.

The J gene is TRBJ1-6, the V gene TRBV5-6; 8 nucleotides match TRBD1. V dropped 3 bases and J dropped 6; count of bases not matched to a gene: 17. The CDR3 sequence is 19 residues long. Germline values: CDR1 SGHDT, CDR2 YYEEEE. This CDR3 reads CASSYMGQDSPYGNSPLHF. The CDR3 region has the DNA TGTGCCAGCAGCTATATGGGACAGGATAGCCCTTATGGTAATTCACCCCTCCACTTT.

The CDR3 spells CASNNRDRAYEQYF. For the CDR3, the DNA is TGTGCCAGTAATAACCGGGACAGGGCCTACGAGCAGTACTTC. J is TRBJ2-7 and V is TRBV19; 9 nucleotides match TRBD1. CDR3 length: 14 amino acids. Germline assignment: CDR1 LNHDA and CDR2 SQIVND (reference sequence). The V gene end was trimmed by 7 bases and the J gene end by 2 bases; junction bases not matched to a gene: 6.

The sample holds a few counts of this clone. The rearrangement uses TRBV19 and TRBJ2-7; the D gene is possibly TRBD2 (5 bases). Trimming stripped 4 bases from V and 6 bases from J, with 19 bases between. Germline V gives CDR1 LNHDA, CDR2 SQIVND (reference sequence). CDR3 length: 15 residues. CDR3 residues: CASSTPTLRAGEQYF. In nucleotides, the CDR3 is TGTGCCAGTAGTACGCCCACCCTGAGGGCCGGCGAGCAGTACTTC.

V is TRBV4-1 and J is TRBJ1-1, with D possibly being TRBD1 (5 bases). Germline V gene data show CDR1 as MGHRA and CDR2 as YSYEKL. The CDR3 consists of 16 residues. With 4 bases removed from V and 1 base from J, the gap between germline ends came to 16 bases. The CDR3 is CASSRGSSGQNTEAFF. In nucleotides, the CDR3 is TGCGCCAGCAGCCGGGGCTCTTCGGGTCAGAACACTGAAGCTTTCTTT.

The chain has TRBV5-1 and TRBJ2-5; D not resolved. The CDR3 sequence is 13 residues long. V lost 7 bases, J lost 2 bases, and 12 bases lay in between. Germline V gives CDR1 SGHRS, CDR2 YFSETQ. CDR3 amino acids: CASARQTQETQYF. The CDR3 DNA sequence: TGCGCCAGCGCAAGACAAACTCAAGAGACCCAGTACTTC.

The V and J genes are TRBV6-5 and TRBJ1-2; tentative D call: TRBD1 (5 bases). The CDR3 runs to 14 residues. The germline V gene has CDR1 MNHEY and CDR2 SVGAGI. The germline V and J ends were trimmed by 6 bases and 5 bases, with 16 bases remaining between them. The CDR3 sequence is CASRKTALAYGYTF. The CDR3 DNA sequence: TGTGCCAGCAGAAAGACAGCCCTGGCGTATGGCTACACCTTC.

The chain carries TRBV10-3 and TRBJ1-1; 12 nucleotides agree with TRBD1. Germline CDR1 reads ENHRY; CDR2 reads SYGVKD. V lost 3 bases and J lost 7; bases outside the gene matches: 6. The CDR3 covers 15 residues. DNA for the CDR3: TGTGCCATCAGTGATAGGGGACAGGGGGCGGGTGAAGCTTTCTTT. Its translation: CAISDRGQGAGEAFF.